Detailed here is one T cell receptor beta chain. Its specific antigen is unknown. Per-base quality was not reported, and no clone a single base away is much larger than it. Participants were included only if at least one PBMC sample before ART initiation and at least two post-ART samples were available. Treatment was received in the United States of America by all participants with HIV. Before DNA extraction, cryopreserved samples of about 0.95-10 million PBMC were thawed and then washed. At the time of the earliest PBMC sample for each participant with HIV, ages ranged from about 23 to 60 years. Each participant contributed PBMC samples from 1-4 timepoints before ART initiation and 2-8 timepoints after ART initiation, with a median of 7 samples. Serial HIV viral load, CD4+ T-cell count, ART history and demographic data were obtained for every participant. Genomic DNA was extracted from unsorted PBMC with a Qiagen kit on a QIAcube, processed in batches of 12 samples.

The immunoSEQ hsTCRB v3.0 assay was used at survey level resolution to sequence the TRB variable region. TRB sequencing targeted a depth of about 35,000-50,000 T-cell genomes per sample. An Illumina MiSeq with a v3 150-cycle kit was used to sequence the pooled TRB libraries. In the paper's pipeline: Repertoire analysis was run in R within a reproducible Nextflow workflow that covered QC, data transformation and analysis. LymphoSeq2, an R package for exploring AIRR-Seq data, was used to implement the custom analyses. A handful of samples that yielded fewer than 5000 total TRB sequences were excluded, so that 200 or so HIV repertoires were analyzed. Of the roughly 180 retained HIV repertoires, about 60 were collected before and around 130 after ART initiation. Each repertoire was downsampled to 5000 TRB nucleotide sequences, and summary statistics were averaged across 100 downsampling iterations. Only TRB sequences with CDR3 regions of at least seven amino acids were retained for analysis. Two measures captured diversity: a Shannon entropy-derived clonality score and the Gini coefficient. In repertoire networks, the top 5000 CDR3 amino acid sequences were linked whenever an edit distance of one separated two sequences. Antigen specificity groups and MHC restriction were predicted for TRB CDR3 amino acid sequences with GLIPH2. To flag known associations with CMV, EBV, HIV or tissue antigens, CDR3 amino acid sequences were compared against VDJdb and McPAS-TCR. Pre-ART, post-ART and control groups were compared with Wilcoxon signed-rank tests and Holm-Bonferroni correction. TCRdb retrieved this table from immuneACCESS and kept in-frame rearrangements only. Not all clones are present; in checked studies, unresolved V genes account for under half, and no reason is known for the remainder. V and J calls and clone size are copied from that table; D and trimming were computed from the DNA. For this sample there are 42,000 or so clones; 86% appear just once. Of the sample, 5.1% is held by the ten largest clones.

The sample belongs to a study of long-term antiretroviral therapy in people with HIV (dated by TCRdb to 2022 to 2024). General notes on the study: The earliest samples were collected approximately a decade before the 2015 WHO recommendation for immediate ART, a period when ART was typically delayed until CD4 counts fell. Of the roughly 30 participants with HIV, approximately 11 were female. From some 33 adults with confirmed HIV infection, the cohort provided around 180 cryopreserved PBMC samples, gathered serially across a mean of around six years (range 1-12). Test extractions of a monoclonal T-cell line alongside 33 polyclonal samples showed no cross-contamination during QIAcube processing. A retrospective serial study tested whether changes in peripheral blood TRB repertoire composition and diversity were associated with ART initiation and durable HIV suppression.

Points the paper makes about the study in general: Samples dated from the mid-2000s to the late 2010s, and the ART regimens used may be less effective than current ones. Inferences about post-ART repertoire changes are limited because no data were available on ART adherence, viral resistance or therapy changes. Narrower CDR3 length ranges were observed in HIV repertoires than in controls, and an antigen-experienced repertoire with only a slight naive shift after ART was suggested by the network structure. Starting ART was linked to a significant rise in TRB diversity, yet even after long-term ART the diversity remained significantly lower than in transplant donor controls. Owing to limited PBMC availability, only the TCR beta chain was sequenced, without alpha chain pairing. At every time point, the repertoire was dominated by expanded TRB clones first identified before ART initiation, although this dominance fluctuated and, in many PLHIV, declined after ART. Unsorted PBMC were profiled instead of sorted CD4+ and CD8+ T cells because pre-ART samples had limited cell numbers.

Inclusive of the bounding cysteine and phenylalanine, the CDR3 is 14 residues long. Solely the CDR3 DNA is kept, with 42 bases framed from the first base. CDR1 LNHDA and CDR2 SQIVND were looked up in the germline V gene (reference sequence). A distance of 9 bases separates the germline ends of V and J, which lose 3 bases and 0 bases respectively. The receptor chain draws on TRBV19 and TRBJ2-7, with the D gene call left open. This TCR came from a woman between 50 and 59 years old with HIV. Sequences were derived from unsorted PBMCs, sampled 0.1 years before starting antiretroviral therapy. The nucleotide sequence reads TGTGCCAGTAGTATCAGTTCTAGCTCCTACGAGCAGTACTTC. Translated, it reads CASSISSSSYEQYF.